This TCR beta chain appears in the sequencing data of a study of blood T cell repertoires in COVID-19. Sequenced by immunoSEQ multiplex PCR; TCRdb stores in-frame clones only, minus some. The sample shows around 280,000 clones, 90% of them seen only once. The CDR3 length is 16 residues. Germline CDR1 reads LNHDA; CDR2 reads SQIVND (reference sequence). V shed 6 bases, J shed 9 bases, and the junction held 16 bases outside the gene matches. The sequence derives from a woman under 30 with acute COVID-19. The sequencing sample was made of PBMCs or T cells enriched from blood (not recorded which). This chain connects TRBV19 to TRBJ1-5; 8 bases match TRBD1. CDR3 nucleotide sequence: TGTGCCAGTAGCACTTCCGGGACAGGTAATATCGGGCCCCAGCATTTT. Its translation is CASSTSGTGNIGPQHF.